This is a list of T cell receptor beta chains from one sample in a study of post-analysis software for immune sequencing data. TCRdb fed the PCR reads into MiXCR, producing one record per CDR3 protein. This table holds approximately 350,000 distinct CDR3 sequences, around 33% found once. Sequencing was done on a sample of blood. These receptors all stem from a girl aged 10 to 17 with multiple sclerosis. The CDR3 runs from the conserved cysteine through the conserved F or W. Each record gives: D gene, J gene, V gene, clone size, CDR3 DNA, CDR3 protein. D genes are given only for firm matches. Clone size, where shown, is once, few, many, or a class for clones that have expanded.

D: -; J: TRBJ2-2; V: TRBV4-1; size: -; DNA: TGCGCCAGCAGCCAAGATGGAACCCTAGGAGGCTCAAACACCGGGGAGCTGTTTTTT; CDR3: CASSQDGTLGGSNTGELFF
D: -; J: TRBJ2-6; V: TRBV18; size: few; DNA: TGTGCCAGCTCACGCCAACTACCCGACTCTGGGGCCAACGTCCTGACTTTC; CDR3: CASSRQLPDSGANVLTF
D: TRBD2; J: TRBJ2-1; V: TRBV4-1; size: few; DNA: TGCGCCAGCAGCGGTCCTAGCGGGTCGAGCTCCTACAATGAGCAGTTCTTC; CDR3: CASSGPSGSSSYNEQFF
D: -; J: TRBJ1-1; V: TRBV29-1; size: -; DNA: TGCAGCGAGGTCCCTCCGACGGTTAACACTGAAGCTTTCTTT; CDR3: CSEVPPTVNTEAFF
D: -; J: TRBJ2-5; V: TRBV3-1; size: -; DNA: TGTGCCAGCAGCCTTAAAGCTGCGGGGCCACAAGAGACCCAGTACTTC; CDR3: CASSLKAAGPQETQYF
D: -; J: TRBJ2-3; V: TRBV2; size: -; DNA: TGTGCCAGCACCGCGGTCCTTAGCACAGATACGCAGTATTTT; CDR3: CASTAVLSTDTQYF
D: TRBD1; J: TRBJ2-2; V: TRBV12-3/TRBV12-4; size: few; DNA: TGTGCCAGCAGTCCCCCGGGACAGGGGGACTCCGGGGAGCTGTTTTTT; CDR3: CASSPPGQGDSGELFF
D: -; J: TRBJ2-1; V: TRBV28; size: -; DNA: TGTGCCAGCAGTTCCCCCCGCGGGGCTAGTGCTGAGCAGTTCTTC; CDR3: CASSSPRGASAEQFF
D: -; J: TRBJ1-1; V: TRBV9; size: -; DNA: TGTGCCAGCAGCGTAGGCCCTTGGGGGGCGGGGGGCACTGAAGCTTTCTTT; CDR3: CASSVGPWGAGGTEAFF
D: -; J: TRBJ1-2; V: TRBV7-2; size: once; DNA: TGTGCCAGCAGTATCGACAGCTTATATGGCTACACCTTC; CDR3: CASSIDSLYGYTF
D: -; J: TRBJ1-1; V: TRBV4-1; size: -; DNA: TGCGCCAGCAGCCAAAACGGGGCGAACACTGAAGCTTTCTTT; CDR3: CASSQNGANTEAFF
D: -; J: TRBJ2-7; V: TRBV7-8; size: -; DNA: TGTGCCAGCAGCTTAGGGGGGCCAGGTAACTCCTACGAGCAGTACTTC; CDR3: CASSLGGPGNSYEQYF
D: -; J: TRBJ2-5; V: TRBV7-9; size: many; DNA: TGTGCCAGCAGCTTACTCGAGCCCCAAGAGACCCAGTACTTC; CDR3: CASSLLEPQETQYF
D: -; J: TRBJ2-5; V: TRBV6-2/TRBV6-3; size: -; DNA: TGTGCCAGCAGTTACTCCGGGTTCGGCCGAGAGACCCGGTACTTC; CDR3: CASSYSGFGRETRYF
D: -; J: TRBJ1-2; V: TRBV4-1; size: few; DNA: TGCGCCAGCAGCCCTCAGAGGCGGAACGGCTACACCTTC; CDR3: CASSPQRRNGYTF
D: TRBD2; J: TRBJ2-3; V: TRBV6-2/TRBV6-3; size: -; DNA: TGTGCCAGCAGTTATAACCTGCGGGGGGGCCCAGATACGCAGTATTTT; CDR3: CASSYNLRGGPDTQYF
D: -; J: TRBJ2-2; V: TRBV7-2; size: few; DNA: TGTGCCAGCAGCTTAACGCCCCTAATAGCAAGGGAGGAGCTGTTTTTT; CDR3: CASSLTPLIAREELFF
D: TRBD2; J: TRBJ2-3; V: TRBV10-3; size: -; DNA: TGTGCCATCAGTGTGGCGGGGGGGCCCCCAGATACGCAGTATTTT; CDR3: CAISVAGGPPDTQYF
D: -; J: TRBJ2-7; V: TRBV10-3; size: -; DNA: TGTGCCATCAGTGGAAGCAAGGGCTCGAGCGAGCAGTACTTC; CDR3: CAISGSKGSSEQYF
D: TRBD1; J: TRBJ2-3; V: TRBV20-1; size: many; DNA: TGCAGTGCGTCAGGGGGAAACACAGATACGCAGTATTTT; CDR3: CSASGGNTDTQYF
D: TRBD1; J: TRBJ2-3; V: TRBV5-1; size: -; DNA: TGCGCCAGCAGTCCCACTCCCGGGACAGGGGGCAGGGATACGCAGTATTTT; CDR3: CASSPTPGTGGRDTQYF
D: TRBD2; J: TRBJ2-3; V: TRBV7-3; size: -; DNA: TGTGCCAGCAGCCCCAGGCTAGCGGGGGGCGCAGATACGCAGTATTTT; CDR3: CASSPRLAGGADTQYF